Listed below are T cell receptor beta chains from one sample, sequenced in a study of T cell responses to AZD1222 COVID-19 vaccine. The table came from immunoSEQ multiplex PCR; TCRdb's copy has only in-frame clones and leaves some out. The sample contains around 90,000 clones, around nine tenths of which appear only once. The source material was peripheral blood, sampled on day 0 of MenACWY control vaccination. These receptors were collected from an adult in good health. The CDR3 runs from the conserved cysteine through the conserved F or W. D genes are given only for firm matches. Only some rows state a clone size, as once, few, many or a class for expanded clones.

j_call,v_call,d_call,clone_size,cdr3_length,cdr3_aa,cdr3_nt
TRBJ1-1,TRBV11-3,NA,few,12,CASSDRTTEAFF,TGTGCCAGCAGCGACAGGACCACTGAAGCTTTCTTT
TRBJ2-2,TRBV11-3,TRBD2,NA,15,CASSPGGQATGELFF,TGTGCCAGCAGCCCGGGGGGGCAGGCAACCGGGGAGCTGTTTTTT
TRBJ1-2,TRBV19,NA,NA,14,CASSIDGAIYGYTF,TGTGCCAGTAGTATAGACGGAGCAATCTATGGCTACACCTTC
TRBJ2-4,TRBV11-1,NA,NA,13,CASSTSRGNIQYF,TGTGCCAGCAGCACTAGCAGGGGCAACATTCAGTACTTC
TRBJ2-1,TRBV5-6,NA,NA,13,CASSLVPRGEQFF,TGTGCCAGCAGCTTGGTCCCCAGGGGTGAGCAGTTCTTC
TRBJ2-5,TRBV6-5,NA,NA,14,CASSYVHTQETQYF,TGTGCCAGCAGTTACGTCCACACCCAAGAGACCCAGTACTTC
TRBJ2-5,TRBV10-3,TRBD2,NA,16,CAISPRLAGEGETQYF,TGTGCCATCAGCCCTAGGCTAGCGGGAGAGGGGGAGACCCAGTACTTC
TRBJ1-4,TRBV19,NA,NA,14,CASRKHRDNEKLFF,TGTGCCAGTAGGAAACACAGGGATAATGAAAAACTGTTTTTT
TRBJ1-6,TRBV7-2,TRBD1,NA,16,CASSHGTGTYNSPLHF,TGTGCCAGCAGCCACGGGACAGGGACCTATAATTCACCCCTCCACTTT
TRBJ2-1,TRBV15,TRBD2,NA,15,CATSRVRAGHNEQFF,TGTGCCACCAGCAGAGTAAGAGCGGGACACAATGAGCAGTTCTTC
TRBJ2-5,TRBV3-1/TRBV3-2,NA,NA,13,CASSQLGVETQYF,TGTGCCAGCAGCCAACTAGGGGTTGAGACCCAGTACTTC